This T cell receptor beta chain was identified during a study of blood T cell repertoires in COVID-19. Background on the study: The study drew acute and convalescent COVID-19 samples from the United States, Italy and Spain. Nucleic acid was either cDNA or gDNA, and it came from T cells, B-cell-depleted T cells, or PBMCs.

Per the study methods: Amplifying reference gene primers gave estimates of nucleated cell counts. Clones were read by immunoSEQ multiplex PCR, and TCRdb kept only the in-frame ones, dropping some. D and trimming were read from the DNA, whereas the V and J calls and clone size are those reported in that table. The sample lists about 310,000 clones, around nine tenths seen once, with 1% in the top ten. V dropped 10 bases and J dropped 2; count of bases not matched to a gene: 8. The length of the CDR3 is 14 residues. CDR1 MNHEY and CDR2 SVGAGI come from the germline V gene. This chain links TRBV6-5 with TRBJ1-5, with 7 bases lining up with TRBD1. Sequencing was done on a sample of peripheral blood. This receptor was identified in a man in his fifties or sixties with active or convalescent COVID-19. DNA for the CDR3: TGTGCCATCTTAGACAGGGTGGGCAATCAGCCCCAGCATTTT. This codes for CAILDRVGNQPQHF.